These T cell receptor beta chains were read from a single sample in a study of T cells in Graves' hyperthyroidism and ophthalmopathy. In TCRdb, the multiplex PCR reads were re-called with MiXCR into one record per CDR3 protein. The sample yields around 620,000 distinct CDR3 sequences, about a sixth seen once. Sequencing used blood. The source is a woman in her thirties with Graves' hyperthyroidism. CDR3s include the opening cysteine and the closing phenylalanine or tryptophan. The D gene is left open where the match is weak. Only part of the rows carry a size: once, few, many, or a class if the clone is expanded.

TRBV10-1,.,.,TRBJ2-1,TGCGCCAGCAGTGAGTCCCGCCGGACGAATGAGCAGTTCTTC,CASSESRRTNEQFF
TRBV3-1,TRBD1,.,TRBJ2-5,TGTGCCAGCAGCCAAGATATGGGACAGGGGAACCAAGAGACCCAGTACTTC,CASSQDMGQGNQETQYF
TRBV4-1,.,.,TRBJ2-5,TGCGCCAGCAGCCAAGACCAGCAAGAGACCCAGTACTTC,CASSQDQQETQYF
TRBV4-1,TRBD2,.,TRBJ2-7,TGCGCCAGCAGCCAATCGGGCGCGGGAGGCCTGGGCGAGCAGTACTTC,CASSQSGAGGLGEQYF
TRBV2,TRBD2,many,TRBJ2-7,TGTGCCAGCAGTGAGGGACGGGGGGGCTACGAGCAGTACTTC,CASSEGRGGYEQYF
TRBV10-3,.,few,TRBJ1-5,TGTGCCATCAGTCCAAGCGAGTATCAGCCCCAGCATTTT,CAISPSEYQPQHF
TRBV3-1,TRBD2,many,TRBJ2-3,TGTGCCAGCAGCCCGCGCTTGGGACTAGGGGCAGATACGCAGTATTTT,CASSPRLGLGADTQYF
TRBV5-1,TRBD1,.,TRBJ2-7,TGCGCCAGCAGCCCAAGGACAGGATCTAGTCCCTACGAGCAGTACTTC,CASSPRTGSSPYEQYF
TRBV24-1,TRBD1,few,TRBJ2-2,TGTGCCACCAAAGGGACAGGGGAGGGGGAGCTGTTTTTT,CATKGTGEGELFF
TRBV7-9,.,.,TRBJ1-2,TGTGCCAGCAGGGGAAGGGCCTATGGCTACACCTTC,CASRGRAYGYTF
TRBV5-4,TRBD2,.,TRBJ2-3,TGTGCCAGCAGCGGGACTGCGGGGGGCACAGATACGCAGTATTTT,CASSGTAGGTDTQYF